The entry below gives a single T cell receptor beta chain sequence along with its context. Its specificity is not known. Produced via immunoSEQ multiplex PCR; TCRdb's table is partial and in-frame only. The sample consists of 50,000 or so clones, roughly 89% of them appearing once. Trimming stripped 8 bases from V and 12 bases from J, with 13 bases between. The CDR3 covers 11 residues. Germline CDR1 and CDR2: WNHNN and SYGVQD (reference sequence). The data belong to a study of a mutant IDH1 vaccine in newly diagnosed glioma. At the level of the study: Every participant had undergone radiotherapy, temozolomide, or both before, and most underwent both.

Study results and limitations: Pseudoprogression showed no apparent link to changes in top peripheral T cell clonotypes.

Time point noted: baseline, week 1 (first vaccination visit). Sample treatment: pre-vaccination baseline after standard-of-care therapy. This sequence originates from a man aged 40-50 years with glioma. The source was PBMCs, collected from a glioma patient treated with radiotherapy, temozolomide or both. This chain uses TRBV10-1 with TRBJ1-4; weak D call: TRBD1 (5 bases). The CDR3 loop reads CASFDSRELFF. In DNA, the CDR3 is TGCGCCAGCTTTGACAGTCGGGAACTGTTTTTT.